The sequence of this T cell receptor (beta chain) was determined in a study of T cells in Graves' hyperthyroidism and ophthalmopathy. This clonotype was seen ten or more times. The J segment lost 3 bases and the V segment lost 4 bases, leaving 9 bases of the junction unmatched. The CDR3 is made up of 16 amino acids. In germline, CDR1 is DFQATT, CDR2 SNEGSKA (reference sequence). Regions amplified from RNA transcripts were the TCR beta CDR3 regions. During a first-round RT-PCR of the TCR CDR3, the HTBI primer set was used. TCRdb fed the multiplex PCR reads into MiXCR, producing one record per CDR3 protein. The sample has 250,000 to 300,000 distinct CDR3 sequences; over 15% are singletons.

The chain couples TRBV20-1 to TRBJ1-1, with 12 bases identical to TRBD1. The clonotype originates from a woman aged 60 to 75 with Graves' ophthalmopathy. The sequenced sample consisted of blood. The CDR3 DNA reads TGCAGTGCTAAATCCGGGACAGGGGGCCGGGACACTGAAGCTTTCTTT. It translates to CSAKSGTGGRDTEAFF.